Described below is a single T cell receptor (beta chain) sequence and its context. This clone was counted a few times. This clone's antigen is unknown. Within one base of it there is no much larger clone, and no base qualities were kept. TCR CDR3 regions were amplified from genomic DNA by multiplex PCR using the deep immunoSEQ assay. Extracted genomic DNA from each cell subset was distributed evenly across all wells of several immunoSEQ 96-well plates, and each plate was treated as a replicate. For sorted subsets, each replicate PCR was loaded with roughly 0.2 ug genomic DNA, equivalent to 30,000 to 35,000 T cell genomes. The purified libraries were quantified using a Qubit 3.0 fluorometer, sized with a Bioanalyzer 2100, and then quantified again using the KAPA Library Quantification kit. Every immunoSEQ 96-well plate was sequenced on a dedicated single-read 150-cycle Illumina NextSeq 550 flow cell. The paper's processing steps were these. Because the immunoSEQ output included only junctional sequences and no quality scores, the filtering could not be the same as the filtering used for full-length reads. To assign V/J genes and CDR3, sequences were annotated using PyIR, a Python wrapper for IgBLAST v1.9, with IMGT germline references. Reads were removed for weak V/J assignments (E-value above 1e-6), missing CDR3, stop codons, out-of-frame junctions, or ambiguous translated residues. V3J clonotypes were defined as sequences sharing an identical inferred V gene, J gene, and CDR3 amino acid sequence. Percentage overlap between repertoires was calculated by dividing the number of shared unique clonotypes by the size of the smaller repertoire. RTK rarefaction, the Chao1 estimator, and Recon v2.1 estimates of unobserved clonotypes were used to assess repertoire richness. For all TCRbeta clonotypes obtained by the gDNA method from a few donors, generation probabilities were computed with OLGA. Imported from immuneACCESS, the table was reduced by TCRdb to in-frame sequences with V and J called. These copies leave out some clones; in studies compared against another copy, an unresolved V gene accounts for under half, and the cause of the remainder is not known. V and J calls and clone size are copied from that table; D and trimming were computed from the DNA. This sample lists over a million clones; about 80% were detected once. 0.5% to 0.6% of the sample is taken by the ten largest.

This sample is drawn from a study of shared clonotypes between healthy human individuals (dated by TCRdb to the early 2020s). For the wider study: A couple of women and a few men aged 18 to 49 years were included in the cohort. Per donor, three plates each were used for CD4 naive and CD4 memory, two for CD8 naive, and one for CD8 memory. Each donor's leukapheresis produced roughly between roughly 0.85 and 10 billion PBMCs. Libraries were prepared and TCR repertoires were sequenced by different laboratories using diverse techniques, in order to increase sequencing depth and limit assay-specific biases. To estimate repertoire size and how much clonotype sharing occurs between individuals, the study deeply sequenced the blood TCR repertoires of about 5 healthy adults. The full study reports these points: Across a handful of donors, roughly 5.1% of naive CD4, over 3% of naive CD8, approximately 2.5% of memory CD4, and 0.4% to 0.45% of memory CD8 clonotypes were shared. Incomplete sequencing was indicated by rarefaction of sorted-subset datasets, despite the large sequencing depth. Based on pairwise subsampling, the degree of clonotype sharing among donors was expected to be affected by sequencing depth. Because the study included only a small number of donors, the genetic and exposure-history diversity represented was limited. Larger estimated clonotype richness was generally found for naive subsets than for memory subsets. Compared with non-shared clonotypes, clonotypes shared by all four sorted-subset donors had higher generation probabilities. Sampling was restricted to blood, and TCR repertoires in tissues likely differ from the TCR repertoires found in blood.

Healthy HIV-negative adults with no recently reported acute infections or vaccinations were included as donors. Every donor was a Caucasian adult residing in Nashville, Tennessee, USA. CD4+ T cells were enriched through magnetic negative selection, after which naive cells were positively selected on CD45RA and the remaining negative fraction served as the memory subset. After blood collection by leukapheresis, PBMCs were isolated using Ficoll-Histopaque density gradient centrifugation and then cryopreserved in the vapor phase of liquid nitrogen. Purity and quantity of every magnetically sorted T cell population were checked by analytical flow cytometry. From each sorted fraction, genomic DNA was isolated and quantified by UV absorbance on a Nanodrop 2000c. Source material: memory CD4+ T cells from PBMCs. The label giving this sample's cell subset or site can be read as: CD45RA-negative fraction. The sequence came from a man younger than 35 in good health. Some clones in this sample may be carry-over from other donors' samples.

The CDR3 here reads CATGTASYEQYF. Read as DNA, the sequence is TGTGCAACCGGGACGGCCTCCTACGAGCAGTACTTC. This chain is built from TRBV12-5 and TRBJ2-7; the D call is possibly TRBD1 or TRBD2, each sharing 5 bases. CDR1 is given as LGHNT and CDR2 as FRNRAP, both from the germline V gene. From the cysteine through the phenylalanine, the CDR3 covers 12 amino acids. The DNA shown is the 36-base CDR3, in frame from base 1.